The clone carrying this T cell receptor (beta chain) was detected only a few times. The data stem from a study of response to subunit inactivated influenza vaccine. The length of the CDR3 is 17 residues. The germline V gene encodes CDR1 MNHEY and CDR2 SVGEGT. V gave up 2 bases and J gave up 8 bases; unmatched junction bases: 11. Each CDR3 protein is one row after TCRdb ran MiXCR on the RT-PCR reads. The sample records over 400,000 distinct CDR3 sequences, under 15% being singletons. Sequenced here: PBMCs from blood, sampled more than 35 days after vaccination. The J gene is TRBJ2-1, the V gene TRBV6-2 or TRBV6-3; 11 bases fit TRBD2. This receptor was taken from a man aged 45-60 years who received an inactivated influenza vaccine. CDR3 sequence (DNA): TGTGCCAGCAGTTACGAGCGGGGCTCGACTAGCGGGGATGAGCAGTTCTTC. Its protein product is CASSYERGSTSGDEQFF.